This T cell receptor beta chain comes out of a study of CD8 T cells in ankylosing spondylitis. The CDR3 is 15 residues long. The germline V gene encodes CDR1 SGHRS and CDR2 YFSETQ. Deletions cut 0 bases from V and 1 base from J, with 10 bases between. One entry per CDR3 protein, called by TCRdb with MiXCR from the 5' RACE reads. The table shows a few hundred thousand distinct CDR3 sequences, with under 25% occurring only once. Study-wide points: Seemingly distinctive of ankylosing spondylitis blood was a TCR beta motif formed by eight highly homologous variants. The clones that were linked to disease were reported to be significantly enriched in matched synovial fluid samples from ankylosing spondylitis patients.

This clonotype was picked up a small number of times. Its antigen is undetermined. This chain joins TRBV5-1 and TRBJ1-1; D unclear. The sequence was collected from a male donor with ankylosing spondylitis. The sequenced sample consisted of blood, either unsorted or a sorted T cell fraction (not recorded which). DNA of the CDR3: TGCGCCAGCAGCTTGGGGGGTCGGGGGAACACTGAAGCTTTCTTT. Its translation is CASSLGGRGNTEAFF. The whole variable domain, remainder taken from reference TRBV5-1 and TRBJ1-1, is KAGVTQTPRYLIKTRGQQVTLSCSPISGHRSVSWYQQTPGQGLQFLFEYFSETQRNKGNFPGRFSGRQFSNSRSEMNVSTLELGDSALYLCASSLGGRGNTEAFFGQGTRLTVV.